This T cell receptor (beta chain) was documented in a study of CD8+ T cells in alopecia areata (dated by TCRdb to between 2017 and 2018). With respect to the entire study: Treated patients were enrolled in an open-label pilot trial of oral tofacitinib at 5 to 10 mg twice daily for moderate-to-severe alopecia areata. Disease severity in treated patients was measured with the SALT score, which quantifies the percentage of affected scalp surface area. Biopsies were taken from tofacitinib-treated patients at baseline and at 4 and 24 weeks of treatment, and a later scalp biopsy was taken in several of the tofacitinib-treated patients. Tofacitinib was administered for 6 to 18 months, and 6 months of follow-up off drug were then conducted to assess delayed response and recurrence. Clonality in the scalp was compared among normal scalp (n=4), patchy alopecia areata scalp (n=8), and alopecia totalis/universalis scalp (n=8). TCRbeta CDR3 regions were amplified by immunoSEQ multiplex PCR using 35 Vbeta forward and 13 Jbeta reverse primers. Scalp tissue and sorted CD4+ and CD8+ peripheral blood T cells from patchy and totalis/universalis alopecia areata patients and from healthy controls were covered by human TCRbeta sequencing. RNA was obtained with the PAXgene miRNA kit for fixed scalp, the miRNeasy kit for PBMCs, and the RNeasy kit for mouse skin. To study T cell clonal expansion in alopecia areata, the researchers applied high-throughput TCRbeta sequencing to both the C3H/HeJ mouse model and human patients. On the study overall, not on this receptor specifically: Unlike mouse skin, where gammadelta T cells dominate, normal human skin contains resident alphabeta T cells that get sequenced too, which complicates analysis of the scalp TCR repertoire. During tofacitinib treatment, many expanded lesional clones remained in scalp and blood, and this persistence may partly explain relapse after treatment is stopped. The treated cohort was small, with a single nonresponder, so links between baseline CD8+ expansion and response need larger studies. Lesional scalp, especially in alopecia totalis/universalis, showed higher clonality and more expanded CD8+ clones than normal scalp, suggesting antigenic drive. Tofacitinib significantly lowered scalp clonality and the number of expanded CD8+ clones among the top 100 scalp clones. Shared TCR sequences between patients were less evident than in mice, which may be partly attributable to HLA diversity in the patient population.

The junction shows trimming of 8 bases on V and 6 bases on J, and the gene matches do not reach 9 bases of it. The germline V gene (reference sequence) provides CDR1 LNHNV and CDR2 YYDKDF. The CDR3, cysteine through phenylalanine, is 14 amino acids long. The retained sequence is limited to the CDR3, 42 bases, with the frame set at the first base. The treatment or condition tag for this specimen amounts to: oral pan-JAK inhibitor, 5-10 mg twice daily. Peripheral blood and lesional scalp punch biopsies were obtained from patients with alopecia areata. PBMCs were separated by density centrifugation and stained for CD3, CD4 and CD8, after which CD4+ and CD8+ T cells were sorted on a FACSAria. About this clone itself: Its antigen specificity is not known. The sample holds no much larger clone one base away, and base qualities are not on file.

The protocol used for the library was the immunoSEQ multiplex PCR assay. To provide template for TCR sequencing, every sample had RNA extracted and reverse transcribed into cDNA. First-strand cDNA was synthesized with SuperScript III using a 2:1 mix of oligo-dT and random hexamers. A synthetic immune receptor repertoire was used to gauge amplification bias, and whatever bias remained was removed computationally. The paper's processing steps were these. After raw reads were preprocessed to remove errors, the CDR3 was defined following IMGT conventions as running from the conserved cysteine to phenylalanine. To get clonality, Shannon entropy was normalized by log2 of the number of productive unique TCRs and the result was subtracted from 1. Whether scalp clones were CD4 or CD8 was inferred by matching scalp TCRbeta sequences against CD4 and CD8 repertoires sorted from blood. This immuneACCESS table, as held by TCRdb, lists in-frame sequences with V and J called but not all clones. Of the missing ones, under half trace to an unresolved V gene in checked studies; the others have no known cause. V and J calls and clone size are given by that table; D and trimming were obtained from the DNA. The sample profile shows 180,000 or so clones; approximately 50% of them were found once. 9.5% to 13% of the sample is taken by the ten largest.

The sequence joins TRBV15 to TRBJ1-5, and 8 junction bases match TRBD1. The source of this sequence is a human donor with alopecia areata. Sequences were derived from CD8+ T cells sorted from blood, sampled around week 52, from a patient treated with tofacitinib. The nucleotide sequence reads TGTGCCACCGAGGCAACAGGGGGATCTCAGCCCCAGCATTTT. Translated, it reads CATEATGGSQPQHF.